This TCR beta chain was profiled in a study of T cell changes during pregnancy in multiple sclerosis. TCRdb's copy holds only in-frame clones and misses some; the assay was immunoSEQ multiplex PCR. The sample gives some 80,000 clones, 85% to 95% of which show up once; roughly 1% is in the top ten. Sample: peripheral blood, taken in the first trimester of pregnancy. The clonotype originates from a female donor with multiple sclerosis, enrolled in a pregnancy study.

The CDR3 DNA is TGCGCCAGCAGCTTGGCGGGACTAGCGGATCAAGAGACCCAGTACTTC. It codes for CASSLAGLADQETQYF. The chain has TRBV5-1 and TRBJ2-5; 11 bases are a match to TRBD2. This CDR3 contains 16 residues. Unmatched junction bases numbered 3, after V lost 0 bases and J lost 2 bases. The V gene's germline CDR1 is SGHRS and CDR2 YFSETQ.